These 15 T cell receptor beta chains originate from one sample sequenced in a study of blood T cell repertoires in COVID-19. TCRdb's table, derived via immunoSEQ multiplex PCR, lists solely in-frame clones and lacks some. The repertoire holds 150,000 to 200,000 clones, with around four fifths as singletons. The sample consisted of peripheral blood. Source of these receptors: a man aged 65 to 85 with acute or convalescent COVID-19.

The sample holds a few counts of this clone. CDR3 bases: TGTGCCAGCACCACGACAGGGACGACTGAAGCTTTCTTT. Translating it yields CASTTTGTTEAFF. V usage is TRBV25-1 and J usage is TRBJ1-1, with TRBD1 matching 7 bases. The CDR3 loop spans 13 amino acids. Germline CDR1 MGHDK, CDR2 SYGVNS. V lost 7 bases and J lost 5; bases outside the gene matches: 7.

This sequence joins TRBV5-4 and TRBJ2-7; 16 bases agree with TRBD2. J gave up 1 base and V 4 bases, and 2 bases lay outside the gene matches. The CDR3 extends over 16 amino acids. Germline CDR1 is SGHNT and CDR2 is YYREEE (reference sequence). The CDR3 DNA reads as TGTGCCAGCAGCACGGGACTAGCGGGAGGGTCCTACGAGCAGTACTTC. It specifies CASSTGLAGGSYEQYF.

The V call is TRBV28, the J call TRBJ1-5; 7 positions match TRBD1. There are 13 residues in the CDR3. V gave up 10 bases and J gave up 7 bases; unmatched junction bases: 10. The germline V gene encodes CDR1 MDHEN and CDR2 SYDVKM. The CDR3 loop reads CATLRQGRQPQHF. CDR3 nucleotides: TGTGCCACCCTCAGACAGGGACGGCAGCCCCAGCATTTT.

This chain uses TRBV6-5 with TRBJ1-1; 10 bases are a match to TRBD1. The CDR3 is made up of 15 amino acids. Germline V lookup: CDR1 MNHEY, CDR2 SVGAGI. Trimming cost V 0 bases and J 6 bases; bases outside gene matches: 4. Here the CDR3 reads CASSYSGQGDAEAFF. CDR3 nucleotide sequence: TGTGCCAGCAGTTACTCCGGACAGGGGGACGCTGAAGCTTTCTTT.

CDR3 sequence (DNA): TGTGCCAGCAGTGAAGCCAGGCTGTCCTACGAGCAGTACTTC. Amino acid sequence: CASSEARLSYEQYF. J is TRBJ2-7 and V is TRBV6-1; D remains unclear. The CDR3 totals 14 residues. In germline, CDR1 is MNHNS, CDR2 SASEGT. V lost 0 bases and J 1 base, leaving 7 bases between the germline ends.

The J gene is TRBJ2-7, the V gene TRBV28; D is unclear. Germline V CDR1 and CDR2: MDHEN, SYDVKM. The CDR3 is made up of 15 amino acids. Trimming pared 2 bases from V and 7 bases from J, leaving 18 bases between. Here the CDR3 reads CASSLSDTRRCEQYF. The CDR3 coding sequence is TGTGCCAGCAGTTTAAGTGACACCCGCCGGTGTGAGCAGTACTTC.

The chain couples TRBV19 to TRBJ1-2; D may be TRBD1 (5 bases). CDR3 length: 16 residues. Looked up from germline, CDR1 is LNHDA and CDR2 is SQIVND (reference sequence). V lost 3 bases and J 8 bases, leaving 22 bases between the germline ends. CDR3 nucleotides: TGTGCCAGTAGTATCGTTCCCGAAGGGGCGACTCGCGGCTACACCTTC. Its protein product is CASSIVPEGATRGYTF. Together with reference TRBV19 and TRBJ1-2, the CDR3 gives the full variable domain: DGGITQSPKYLFRKEGQNVTLSCEQNLNHDAMYWYRQDPGQGLRLIYYSQIVNDFQKGDIAEGYSVSREKKESFPLTVTSAQKNPTAFYLCASSIVPEGATRGYTFGSGTRLTVV.

V gene TRBV6-6 combines with J gene TRBJ1-1, with TRBD1 matching over 8 bases. J was trimmed by 2 bases and V by 5 bases; bases with no gene match: 19. This CDR3 is built from 19 residues. Germline V gives CDR1 MNHNY, CDR2 SVGAGI (reference sequence). The CDR3, as DNA: TGTGCCAGCAGTCACGGGATTCGCTGGACAGGGACGGGTAACACTGAAGCTTTCTTT. Translation: CASSHGIRWTGTGNTEAFF.

This CDR3 reads CASSSRSMNTEAFF. CDR3 nucleotide sequence: TGTGCCAGCAGCTCTCGTAGTATGAACACTGAAGCTTTCTTT. This sequence joins TRBV13 and TRBJ1-1; no definite D call. The V and J ends lost 4 bases and 0 bases respectively, with 9 bases between them. The germline CDR1 and CDR2 sequences are PRHDT and FYEKMQ (reference sequence). CDR3 length equals 14 residues. The whole variable domain, remainder taken from reference TRBV13 and TRBJ1-1, is AAGVIQSPRHLIKEKRETATLKCYPIPRHDTVYWYQQGPGQDPQFLISFYEKMQSDKGSIPDRFSAQQFSDYHSELNMSSLELGDSALYFCASSSRSMNTEAFFGQGTRLTVV.

The chain recombines TRBV7-2 with TRBJ2-7, with 10 bases matching TRBD2. The germline gives CDR1 SGHTA, CDR2 FQGNSA. The ends lost 1 base at V and 4 bases at J; junction bases unmatched: 7. The CDR3 covers 16 residues. Here the CDR3 reads CASSLVSGRVQYEQYF. The CDR3 coding sequence is TGTGCCAGCAGCTTAGTGAGCGGGAGGGTTCAGTACGAGCAGTACTTC.

The rearrangement uses TRBV19 and TRBJ2-6; TRBD2 is a possible D gene (6 bases). Germline CDR1 LNHDA, CDR2 SQIVND (reference sequence). There are 14 residues in the CDR3. V lost 6 bases and J 0 bases, leaving 6 bases between the germline ends. DNA of the CDR3: TGTGCCAGTAGGGGAGGCTCTGGGGCCAACGTCCTGACTTTC. Translating it yields CASRGGSGANVLTF.

The chain recombines TRBV6-6 with TRBJ1-1, with D perhaps TRBD1 (5 bases). This CDR3 is 12 amino acids long. Germline V lookup: CDR1 MNHNY, CDR2 SVGAGI (reference sequence). Deletions cut 5 bases from V and 11 bases from J, with 15 bases between. The CDR3 region is CASSDRGGRAFF. CDR3 DNA: TGTGCCAGCAGTGACCGGGGGGGGAGGGCTTTCTTT.

The chain employs TRBV11-2 and TRBJ1-1; D is uncertain. The V gene lost 2 bases and the J gene lost 0 bases, with 13 bases spanning the gap. This CDR3 comprises 16 residues. The germline CDR1 and CDR2 sequences are SGHAT and FQNNGV. CDR3 in DNA: TGTGCCAGCAGCTTAAGTTCAGCGGCCATGAACACTGAAGCTTTCTTT. Translated, it gives CASSLSSAAMNTEAFF.

CDR3 region: CASVQGGAENSPLHF. The CDR3 nucleotides are TGTGCCAGCGTTCAGGGGGGCGCAGAGAATTCACCCCTCCACTTT. The V call is TRBV6-5, the J call TRBJ1-6, with 7 nucleotides matching TRBD1. The length of the CDR3 is 15 residues. CDR1 is MNHEY, CDR2 SVGAGI, per germline. Losses at the gene ends were 8 bases for V and 7 bases for J; bases not matched to a gene: 11.

This chain uses TRBV7-8 with TRBJ2-5; no clear D. Trimming removed 4 bases from V and 4 bases from J, with 10 bases in between. Germline CDR1 and CDR2: SGHVS and FQNEAQ. The CDR3 has 13 residues. The DNA for the CDR3 is TGTGCCAGCAGCTACCAGTCGGGAGAGACCCAGTACTTC. Residues: CASSYQSGETQYF.